This T cell receptor (beta chain) was retrieved from a study of tumor-infiltrating lymphocytes in primary liver carcinoma. Study in general: Samples returned roughly 3.65 to 7.5 million productive TCRbeta reads each. Read depth did not differ significantly between tissue types.

On this clonotype itself: Its antigen is still unknown. Compared with germline, one end of the junction differs, possibly owing to a read error.

With roughly 540 ng total RNA as template and a constant-region primer, TCR beta cDNA was made. ARM-PCR was slightly modified, and three nested multiplex PCR rounds with it gave rise to the TCR beta libraries. A C-beta reverse primer was combined with TRBV1-TRBV30 forward primers in the first two PCR rounds, and each round had 10 cycles. TCRdb redid the calling of the multiplex PCR reads with MiXCR, one entry per CDR3 protein. The repertoire has some 130,000 distinct CDR3 sequences, 65% to 75% of them found once; the top ten carry around 8.1%. Broader study findings: Overlap between tumor regions exceeded overlap of tumor with adjacent tissue or blood.

For each extraction, RNA and DNA were obtained together from 20-30 mg of unsorted bulk tissue. Chronic HBV infection, untreated so far, was present in the patients. This CDR3 is built from 15 residues. Per the germline V gene, CDR1 is MNHNY and CDR2 is SVGAGI (reference sequence). This TCR derives from an older woman with primary liver carcinoma and hepatitis B virus infection. The chain couples TRBV6-6 to TRBJ2-2; 7 positions agree with TRBD1. The sequencing input was tumor-adjacent normal liver tissue. This CDR3 is CASSYRGPNTWELFF. The CDR3 bases are TGTGCCAGCAGTTACAGGGGGCCAAACACCTGGGAGCTGTTTTTT.